Below, one TCR beta chain is given with its context. This CDR3 comprises 17 residues. Trimming removed 1 base at V and 2 bases at J, with 18 bases between. The germline gives CDR1 LGHNA, CDR2 YNFKEQ. This record comes from a study of control samples from healthy donors and cancer patients. Repertoires were generated with immunoSEQ multiplex PCR, while TCRdb's copy carries only in-frame clones and drops some. The sample lists approximately 170,000 clones; 80% to 95% were seen once. The chain recombines TRBV4-2 with TRBJ2-7; the D gene could be TRBD1 or TRBD2 (5 bases each). Sequenced material: blood. This clonotype originated in a woman in her twenties or thirties in good health. CDR3 region: CASSQANNGDAAYEQYF. CDR3 bases: TGTGCCAGCAGCCAAGCGAACAACGGGGACGCCGCCTACGAGCAGTACTTC.